This T cell receptor beta chain was sequenced during a study of T cells after yellow fever vaccination. TCRdb re-analysed the 5' RACE reads in MiXCR, keeping a single row per CDR3 protein. Of 500,000 to 650,000 distinct CDR3 sequences listed, 9% to 15% are singletons. Losses at the gene ends were 6 bases for V and 2 bases for J; bases not matched to a gene: 4. Germline loops: CDR1 MNHNY, CDR2 SVGAGI (reference sequence). This CDR3 has 13 residues. The receptor's source is a man under 40 who received the YFV17D yellow fever vaccine. The input for sequencing was PBMCs, taken on the day of the yellow fever booster vaccination. The rearrangement links TRBV6-6 to TRBJ2-7, with TRBD2 identical over 7 bases. CDR3 DNA sequence: TGTGCCAGCAGAGGCGGGAGCCCCTACGAGCAGTACTTC. Its protein product is CASRGGSPYEQYF.